The entry that follows covers one T cell receptor beta chain sequence. TCRdb called the 5' RACE reads again in MiXCR, with one record for every CDR3 protein. The table has over 95,000 distinct CDR3 sequences, approximately 16% seen once. Trimming pared 6 bases from V and 11 bases from J, leaving 17 bases between. Germline loops: CDR1 KGHSH, CDR2 LQKENI. The CDR3 runs to 14 residues. This record belongs to a study of T cells of healthy individuals. The gene calls are TRBV18 and TRBJ1-6; D gene unclear. This clonotype was obtained from a human donor in good health. This CDR3 reads CASSHSRGSTPLHF. The CDR3 DNA sequence: TGTGCCAGCTCGCACAGCAGAGGTTCGACACCCCTCCACTTT.